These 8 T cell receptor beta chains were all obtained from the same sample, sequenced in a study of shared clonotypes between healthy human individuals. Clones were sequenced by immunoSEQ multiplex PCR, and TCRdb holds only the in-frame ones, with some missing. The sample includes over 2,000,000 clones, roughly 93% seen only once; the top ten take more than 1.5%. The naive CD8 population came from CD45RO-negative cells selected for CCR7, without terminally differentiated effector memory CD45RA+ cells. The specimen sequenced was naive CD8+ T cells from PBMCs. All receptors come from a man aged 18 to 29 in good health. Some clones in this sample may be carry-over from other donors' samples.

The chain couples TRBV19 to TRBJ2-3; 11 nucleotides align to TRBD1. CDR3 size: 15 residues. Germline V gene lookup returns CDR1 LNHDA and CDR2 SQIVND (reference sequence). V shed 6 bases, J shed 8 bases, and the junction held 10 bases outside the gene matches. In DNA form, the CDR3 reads TGTGCCAGTAGGGTTAGGGACAGGGGGTACGGTACGCAGTATTTT. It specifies CASRVRDRGYGTQYF.

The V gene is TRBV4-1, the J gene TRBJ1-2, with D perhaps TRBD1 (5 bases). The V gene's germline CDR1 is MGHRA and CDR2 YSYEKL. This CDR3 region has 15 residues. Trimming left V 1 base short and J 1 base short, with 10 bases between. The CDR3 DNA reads TGCGCCAGCAGCCAAGTCCCAGGGTTTAACTATGGCTACACCTTC. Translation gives CASSQVPGFNYGYTF.

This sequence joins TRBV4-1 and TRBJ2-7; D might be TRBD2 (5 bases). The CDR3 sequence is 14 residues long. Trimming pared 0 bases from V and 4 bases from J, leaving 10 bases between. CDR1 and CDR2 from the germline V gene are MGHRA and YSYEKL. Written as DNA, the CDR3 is TGCGCCAGCAGCCAAGACGGGATAGGGTACGAGCAGTACTTC. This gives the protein CASSQDGIGYEQYF.

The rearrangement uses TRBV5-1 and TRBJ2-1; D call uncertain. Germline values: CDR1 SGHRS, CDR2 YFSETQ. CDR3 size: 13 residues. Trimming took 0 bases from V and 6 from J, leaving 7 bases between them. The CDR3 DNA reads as TGCGCCAGCAGCTTGGGAGGCAGCAATGAGCAGTTCTTC. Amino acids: CASSLGGSNEQFF.

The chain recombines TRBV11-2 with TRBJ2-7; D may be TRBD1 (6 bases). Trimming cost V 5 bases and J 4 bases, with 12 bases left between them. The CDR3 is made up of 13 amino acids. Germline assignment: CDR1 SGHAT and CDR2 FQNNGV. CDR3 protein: CASSQPRGYEQYF. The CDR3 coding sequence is TGTGCCAGCAGCCAACCCAGGGGTTACGAGCAGTACTTC.

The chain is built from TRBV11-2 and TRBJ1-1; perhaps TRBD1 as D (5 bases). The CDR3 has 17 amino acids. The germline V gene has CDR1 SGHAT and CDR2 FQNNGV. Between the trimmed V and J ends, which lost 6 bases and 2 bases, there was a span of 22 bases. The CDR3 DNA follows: TGTGCCAGCAGACCGCGGCCCCCTGATGGGGCTAACACTGAAGCTTTCTTT. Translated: CASRPRPPDGANTEAFF.

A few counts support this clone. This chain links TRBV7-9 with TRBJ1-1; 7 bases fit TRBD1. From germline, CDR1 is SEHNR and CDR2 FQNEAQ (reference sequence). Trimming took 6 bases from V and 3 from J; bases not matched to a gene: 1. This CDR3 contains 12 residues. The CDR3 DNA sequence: TGTGCCAGCAGTACAGGGGACACTGAAGCTTTCTTT. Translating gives CASSTGDTEAFF. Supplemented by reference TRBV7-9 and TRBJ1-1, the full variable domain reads DTGVSQNPRHKITKRGQNVTFRCDPISEHNRLYWYRQTLGQGPEFLTYFQNEAQLEKSRLLSDRFSAERPKGSFSTLEIQRTEQGDSAMYLCASSTGDTEAFFGQGTRLTVV.

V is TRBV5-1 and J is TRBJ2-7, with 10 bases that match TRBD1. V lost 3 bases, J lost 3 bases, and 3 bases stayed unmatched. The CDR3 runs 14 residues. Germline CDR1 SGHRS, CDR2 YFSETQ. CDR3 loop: CASSWRDRGYEQYF. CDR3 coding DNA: TGCGCCAGCAGCTGGAGGGACAGGGGCTACGAGCAGTACTTC.